This T cell receptor (beta chain) was observed in a study of identical twins. Findings of the study overall: Excess sharing by twins proved weaker in beta out-of-frame sequences. The study found excess low generation probability among twin-shared out-of-frame alpha sequences.

This CDR3 is built from 15 residues. V lost 7 bases, J lost 3 bases, and 18 bases lay in between. Of note for this clonotype: The antigen is not known.

Unique molecular identifiers were present on the cDNA, and a universal primer site came from template switching. TCRdb redid the calling of the 5' RACE reads with MiXCR, one entry per CDR3 protein. In the table there are around 530,000 distinct CDR3 sequences, roughly 15% of which are singletons. These same records also appear under a second study, on yellow fever vaccine responses in identical twins.

What was sequenced was CD4+ T cells sorted from blood. The TCR originated in a young woman in good health. The chain joins TRBV12-3 or TRBV12-4 to TRBJ1-1, with D possibly matching TRBD1 (5 bases). DNA for the CDR3: TGTGCCAGCACTCGTTGGGGGGGTCCGGACACTGAAGCTTTCTTT. Protein: CASTRWGGPDTEAFF.